This T cell receptor (beta chain) was sequenced during a study of blood T cell repertoires in COVID-19. On the study more broadly: Sources were T cells, B-cell-depleted T cells, or PBMCs; the material itself was cDNA or gDNA.

The CDR3 sequence is 17 residues long. Germline assignment: CDR1 SGHVS and CDR2 FNYEAQ. V gave up 3 bases and J gave up 0 bases, with 14 bases separating them. In the source study's methods: Reference gene primer amplification yielded estimated nucleated cell counts. The table came from immunoSEQ multiplex PCR; TCRdb's copy has only in-frame clones and leaves some out. D and trimming were read from the DNA, whereas the V and J calls and clone size are those reported in that table. The profile covers tens of thousands of clones, with roughly 85% appearing a single time and under 9.5% taken by the ten largest.

The chain carries TRBV7-6 and TRBJ1-4, with unresolved D. The source material was peripheral blood. The TCR sequence derives from a human donor with active COVID-19. The donor label of this sample is uncertain. In nucleotides, the CDR3 is TGTGCCAGCAGCTTTCATCCCCTGGCAGCAACTAATGAAAAACTGTTTTTT. Translating gives CASSFHPLAATNEKLFF.